The 18 T cell receptor beta chains given below trace back to one sample, sequenced in a study of Ad26.COV2.S vaccination and SARS-CoV-2 variants. The sample's treatment: around 19 received Ad26.COV2.S at low or high dose, single or two shots; 5 received placebo; per-sample allocation not given. Samples analyzed were those drawn on day 63 after the first vaccine or placebo injection. This table comes from immunoSEQ multiplex PCR, and its TCRdb copy is limited to in-frame clones, with some not included. The table records 430,000 or so clones, approximately 90% of them present only once. The specimen was peripheral blood, collected in a trial of Ad26.COV2.S vaccine versus placebo. The receptor source for this set is a person aged 18-65 years who received the Ad26.COV2.S COVID-19 vaccine or a placebo.

This clone has a handful of counts. The rearrangement links TRBV15 to TRBJ1-5; D perhaps matches TRBD1 (5 bases). This CDR3 contains 14 residues. V was cut by 5 bases and J by 5 bases, with 13 bases left in between. The germline V gene encodes CDR1 LNHNV and CDR2 YYDKDF (reference sequence). The CDR3 DNA reads TGTGCCACCAGCCCTTCTTGGGGCCATCAGCCCCAGCATTTT. Residues: CATSPSWGHQPQHF.

The rearrangement joins TRBV6-6 to TRBJ2-7, with 7 bases matching TRBD2. Germline CDR1 and CDR2: MNHNY and SVGAGI (reference sequence). V dropped 0 bases and J dropped 3; count of bases not matched to a gene: 5. This CDR3 spans 15 amino acids. The CDR3 nucleotides are TGTGCCAGCAGTTACTCAAGACTAGCTAGCTACGAGCAGTACTTC. Protein sequence: CASSYSRLASYEQYF.

J is TRBJ2-1 and V is TRBV7-9; the D gene is possibly TRBD2 (5 bases). The V end was cut by 5 bases, the J end by 3 bases, with 20 bases between. CDR1 is SEHNR, CDR2 FQNEAQ, per germline (reference sequence). The CDR3 sequence is 17 residues long. CDR3 sequence reads: CASSPPKGLPVYNEQFF. CDR3 coding DNA: TGTGCCAGCAGCCCCCCCAAAGGACTGCCAGTCTACAATGAGCAGTTCTTC.

The chain links TRBV2 to TRBJ1-5, with D hard to call. The V and J ends lost 3 bases and 4 bases respectively, with 10 bases between them. The CDR3 length is 14 residues. The germline V gene encodes CDR1 SNHLY and CDR2 FYNNEI. The CDR3 sequence is CASSDRRMNQPQHF. DNA for the CDR3: TGTGCCAGCAGTGACAGGAGGATGAATCAGCCCCAGCATTTT.

The rearrangement joins TRBV30 to TRBJ1-5; D call uncertain. Trimming stripped 2 bases from V and 4 bases from J, with 9 bases between. The germline gives CDR1 GTSNPN, CDR2 SVGIG (reference sequence). The CDR3 loop spans 13 amino acids. The CDR3 reads CAWSKRGNQPQHF. The DNA of the CDR3 is TGTGCCTGGAGTAAGCGGGGAAATCAGCCCCAGCATTTT.

The genes are TRBV5-6 and TRBJ2-7, with TRBD1 as a possible D gene (5 bases). This CDR3 is built from 13 residues. V lost 4 bases to trimming and J lost 9 bases, with 17 bases between them. Germline CDR1 SGHDT, CDR2 YYEEEE. The CDR3 sequence: CASSGEQAPGQYF. The CDR3, as DNA: TGTGCCAGCAGCGGGGAACAGGCCCCCGGGCAGTACTTC.

This clone was seen once. This chain links TRBV4-1 with TRBJ1-1, with D tentatively TRBD1 (5 bases). Germline CDR1 and CDR2: MGHRA and YSYEKL. Deletions cut 1 base from V and 0 bases from J, with 12 bases between. This CDR3 comprises 16 residues. CDR3 sequence: CASSQGYRGMNTEAFF. DNA of the CDR3: TGCGCCAGCAGCCAAGGTTATCGGGGGATGAACACTGAAGCTTTCTTT.

This clone has just one count. The chain is built from TRBV9 and TRBJ1-2; D gene unclear. Per germline, CDR1 SGDLS and CDR2 YYNGEE. Between the trimmed V and J ends, which lost 0 bases and 1 base, there was a span of 7 bases. The CDR3 contains 14 residues. This CDR3 is CASSVATDNYGYTF. For the CDR3, the DNA is TGTGCCAGCAGCGTAGCTACGGATAACTATGGCTACACCTTC.

In its sample, this clone was seen a few times. V and J are TRBV19 and TRBJ1-5; TRBD1 agrees at 10 bases. Germline V gene sequence: CDR1 LNHDA, CDR2 SQIVND (reference sequence). V trimming: 4 bases; J trimming: 9 bases; junction bases outside the gene matches: 6. The CDR3 sequence is 14 residues long. The DNA for the CDR3 is TGTGCCAGTAGTACGGGACAGGGGAGTATGCCCCAGCATTTT. This translates into CASSTGQGSMPQHF.

This chain joins TRBV15 and TRBJ1-5, with a tentative D call TRBD1 (5 bases). Germline V gene sequence: CDR1 LNHNV, CDR2 YYDKDF (reference sequence). There are 15 residues in the CDR3. The V and J ends lost 5 bases and 4 bases respectively, with 15 bases between them. CDR3: CATSGKDTPNQPQHF. CDR3 nucleotides: TGTGCCACCAGCGGAAAGGACACTCCAAATCAGCCCCAGCATTTT.

The gene calls are TRBV28 and TRBJ1-1; TRBD1 matches at 9 bases. CDR3 size: 15 residues. The ends lost 7 bases at V and 3 bases at J; junction bases unmatched: 9. Germline V gives CDR1 MDHEN, CDR2 SYDVKM. The CDR3 DNA reads TGTGCCAGCATCCAACAGGGGGCCGGAGACACTGAAGCTTTCTTT. Translated, it gives CASIQQGAGDTEAFF.

The chain joins TRBV7-2 to TRBJ2-7; no definite D call. V was shortened by 2 bases and J by 5 bases, with 4 bases between the two germline ends. This CDR3 region has 11 residues. Germline CDR1 is SGHTA and CDR2 is FQGNSA. The CDR3 DNA reads as TGTGCCAGCAGCTTATTAAACGAGCAGTACTTC. The encoded protein is CASSLLNEQYF.

In DNA form, the CDR3 reads TGTGCCTGGGGGACTGCCGGGGCGGAGACCCAGTACTTC. As protein: CAWGTAGAETQYF. The V gene is TRBV30, the J gene TRBJ2-5; possible D gene TRBD2, 6 bases. V lost 5 bases to trimming and J lost 5 bases, with 15 bases between them. Per the germline V gene, CDR1 is GTSNPN and CDR2 is SVGIG (reference sequence). CDR3 size: 13 residues.

This chain joins TRBV9 and TRBJ1-6; the D gene is possibly TRBD1 (6 bases). The CDR3 contains 15 residues. The germline V gene encodes CDR1 SGDLS and CDR2 YYNGEE. Deletions cut 4 bases from V and 7 bases from J, with 15 bases between. The CDR3 protein is CASSPMGQGNSPLHF. CDR3 nucleotide sequence: TGTGCCAGCAGCCCCATGGGTCAGGGGAATTCACCCCTCCACTTT.

The V call is TRBV5-4, the J call TRBJ2-1, with D maybe TRBD2 (7 bases). The V and J ends lost 4 bases and 9 bases respectively, with 17 bases between them. The CDR3 runs 14 residues. Germline CDR1 is SGHNT and CDR2 is YYREEE (reference sequence). CDR3 amino acids: CASSQGLVGGEQFF. CDR3 in DNA: TGTGCCAGCAGCCAAGGACTAGTAGGGGGTGAGCAGTTCTTC.

The rearrangement joins TRBV2 to TRBJ1-1, with D perhaps TRBD1 (6 bases). V was cut by 6 bases and J by 7 bases, with 15 bases left in between. The CDR3 is 13 amino acids. Germline CDR1 reads SNHLY; CDR2 reads FYNNEI. CDR3 bases: TGTGCCAGCAGATTACAGGGAGGAGGTGAAGCTTTCTTT. Its translation is CASRLQGGGEAFF.

The chain couples TRBV9 to TRBJ1-5; D gene uncertain. Germline V gene lookup returns CDR1 SGDLS and CDR2 YYNGEE. This CDR3 has 15 amino acids. The V gene lost 4 bases and the J gene lost 3 bases, with 14 bases spanning the gap. The CDR3: CASSLGPGSNQPQHF. The CDR3 nucleotides are TGTGCCAGCAGCCTAGGGCCAGGATCCAATCAGCCCCAGCATTTT.

The V gene is TRBV28, the J gene TRBJ1-4; 9 nucleotides agree with TRBD1. CDR1 and CDR2 from the germline V gene are MDHEN and SYDVKM. J gave up 4 bases and V 6 bases, and 3 bases lay outside the gene matches. The CDR3 length is 14 residues. The CDR3 DNA follows: TGTGCCAGCAGCAGACAGGGGGTTAATGAAAAACTGTTTTTT. Its translation is CASSRQGVNEKLFF.